The entry below describes one T cell receptor beta chain. This CDR3 is 15 amino acids long. Participants, about 18 to 100 years old, spanned 24 US areas. Donors were grouped by their self-reported clinical history. Cohort 3 donors were reported recovered after two negative PCRs, clearance, or symptom resolution. The entry originates in a study of blood T cell repertoires in COVID-19. Across the study: Donors in the United States, Italy and Spain gave samples during acute or convalescent COVID-19.

The assay was immunoSEQ multiplex PCR, and TCRdb's table has in-frame clones only and misses some. The repertoire holds around 480,000 clones, around 90% seen once, with about 0.7% in the top ten. The clonotype originates from a woman between 18 and 30 years old who had recovered from COVID-19. Sequenced: PBMCs or T cells enriched from blood (not recorded which). The chain recombines TRBV21-1 with TRBJ2-7; no check of the table's D call, TRBD2, against the DNA was made. TRBV21-1 is listed as a pseudogene. The DNA for the CDR3 is TGTGCCAGCAGCACCGAGCGGGGGGTTTCCTACGAGCAGTACTTC. Translating it yields CASSTERGVSYEQYF.